At least ten counts were recorded for the clone carrying this T cell receptor (beta chain). Its antigen remains unidentified. TCR beta CDR3 regions were amplified from RNA. The HTBI primer set drove a first-round RT-PCR of the TCR CDR3. TCRdb used MiXCR to reprocess the multiplex PCR reads, holding one entry per CDR3 protein. The repertoire has 530,000 or so distinct CDR3 sequences, 15% to 20% of them found once; the top ten carry 15% to 20%. Trimming pared 1 base from V and 5 bases from J, leaving 11 bases between. The germline V gene encodes CDR1 MNHEY and CDR2 SMNVEV (reference sequence). CDR3 length equals 14 residues. This record comes from a study of T cells in Graves' hyperthyroidism and ophthalmopathy. Duration under 3 months, a NOSPECS grade of at least 4, and a Clinical Activity Score of at least 3 characterized the ophthalmopathy patients. This sample holds PBMCs from approximately 10 ml fresh peripheral blood.

Study observations and caveats: Blood held most thyroid clonotypes expanded above 0.001 frequency.

The specimen was blood. This TCR came from a woman aged 18-29 years with Graves' ophthalmopathy. The gene calls are TRBV27 and TRBJ1-1, with D tentatively TRBD1 (6 bases). The CDR3 loop is CASSLWGGATEAFF. CDR3 in DNA: TGTGCCAGCAGTTTATGGGGGGGCGCAACTGAAGCTTTCTTT.